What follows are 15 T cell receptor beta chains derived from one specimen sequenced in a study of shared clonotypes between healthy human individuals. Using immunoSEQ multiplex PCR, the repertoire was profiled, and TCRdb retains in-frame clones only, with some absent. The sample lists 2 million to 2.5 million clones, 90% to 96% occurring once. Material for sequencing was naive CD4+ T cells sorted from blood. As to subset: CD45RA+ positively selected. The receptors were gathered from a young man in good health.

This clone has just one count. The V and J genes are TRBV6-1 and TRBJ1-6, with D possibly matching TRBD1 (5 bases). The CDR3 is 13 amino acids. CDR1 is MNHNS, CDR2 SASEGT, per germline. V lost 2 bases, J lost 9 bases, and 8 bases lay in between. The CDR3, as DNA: TGTGCCAGCAGTGAATCAGGGTTTTCACCCCTCCACTTT. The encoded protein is CASSESGFSPLHF.

DNA for the CDR3: TGTGCCAGCAGTTACTCGCCCGAGGGATCCTACGAGCAGTACTTC. Its protein product is CASSYSPEGSYEQYF. The chain recombines TRBV6-5 with TRBJ2-7; tentative D call: TRBD2 (5 bases). The CDR3 has 15 residues. V lost 0 bases to trimming and J lost 1 base, with 10 bases between them. Germline lookup yields CDR1 MNHEY and CDR2 SVGAGI.

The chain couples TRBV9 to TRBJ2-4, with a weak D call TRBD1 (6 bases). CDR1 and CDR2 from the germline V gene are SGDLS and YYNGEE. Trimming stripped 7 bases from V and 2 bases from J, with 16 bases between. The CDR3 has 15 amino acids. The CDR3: CASYQGTQTKNIQYF. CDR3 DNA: TGTGCCAGCTACCAAGGGACACAGACCAAAAACATTCAGTACTTC.

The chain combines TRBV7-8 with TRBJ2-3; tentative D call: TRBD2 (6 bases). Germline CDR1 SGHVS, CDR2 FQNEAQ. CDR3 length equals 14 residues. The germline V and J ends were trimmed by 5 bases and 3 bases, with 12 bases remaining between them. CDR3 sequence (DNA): TGTGCCAGCAGCGGGGTACGGGAGACAGATACGCAGTATTTT. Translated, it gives CASSGVRETDTQYF.

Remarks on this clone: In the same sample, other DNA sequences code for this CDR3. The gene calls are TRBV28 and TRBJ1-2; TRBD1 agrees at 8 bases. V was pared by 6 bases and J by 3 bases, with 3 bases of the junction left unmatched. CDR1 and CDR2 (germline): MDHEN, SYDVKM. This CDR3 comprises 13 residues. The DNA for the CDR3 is TGTGCCAGCAGGTCGACAGGGGACTATGGCTACACCTTC. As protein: CASRSTGDYGYTF.

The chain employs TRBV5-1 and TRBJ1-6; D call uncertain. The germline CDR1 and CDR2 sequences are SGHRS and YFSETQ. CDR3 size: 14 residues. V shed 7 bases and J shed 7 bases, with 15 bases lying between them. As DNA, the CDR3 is TGCGCCAGCGGTAAGGGATCAGAAAATTCACCCCTCCACTTT. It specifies CASGKGSENSPLHF.

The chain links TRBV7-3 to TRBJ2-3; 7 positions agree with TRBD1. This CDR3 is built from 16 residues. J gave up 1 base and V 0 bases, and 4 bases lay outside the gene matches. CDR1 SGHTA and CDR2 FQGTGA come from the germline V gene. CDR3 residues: CASSLTGQLRTDTQYF. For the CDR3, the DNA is TGTGCCAGCAGCTTAACGGGACAGCTCCGCACAGATACGCAGTATTTT.

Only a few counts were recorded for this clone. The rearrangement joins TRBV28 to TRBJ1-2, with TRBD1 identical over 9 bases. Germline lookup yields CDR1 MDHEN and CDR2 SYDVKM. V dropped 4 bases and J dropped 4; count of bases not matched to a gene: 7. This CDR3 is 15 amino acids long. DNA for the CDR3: TGTGCCAGCAGTTCACGGACAGGGGCGCCCTATGGCTACACCTTC. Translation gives CASSSRTGAPYGYTF.

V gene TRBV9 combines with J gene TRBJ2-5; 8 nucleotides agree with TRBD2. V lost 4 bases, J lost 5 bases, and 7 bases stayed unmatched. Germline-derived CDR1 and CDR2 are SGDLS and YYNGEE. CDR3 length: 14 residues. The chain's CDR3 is CASSPGGLVETQYF. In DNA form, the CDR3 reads TGTGCCAGCAGCCCGGGGGGACTAGTGGAGACCCAGTACTTC.

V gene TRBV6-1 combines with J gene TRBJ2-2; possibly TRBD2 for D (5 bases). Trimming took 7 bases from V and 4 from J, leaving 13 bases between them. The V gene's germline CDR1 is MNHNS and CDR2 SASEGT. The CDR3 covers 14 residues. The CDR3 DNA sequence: TGTGCCAGCACCGAGAGAGGGCTCACCGGGGAGCTGTTTTTT. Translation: CASTERGLTGELFF.

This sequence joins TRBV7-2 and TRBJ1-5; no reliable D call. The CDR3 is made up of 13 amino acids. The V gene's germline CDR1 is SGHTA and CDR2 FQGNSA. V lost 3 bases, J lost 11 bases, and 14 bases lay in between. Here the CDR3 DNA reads TGTGCCAGCAGCTTTGGGGTAATGGAGGCCCAGCATTTT. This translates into CASSFGVMEAQHF.

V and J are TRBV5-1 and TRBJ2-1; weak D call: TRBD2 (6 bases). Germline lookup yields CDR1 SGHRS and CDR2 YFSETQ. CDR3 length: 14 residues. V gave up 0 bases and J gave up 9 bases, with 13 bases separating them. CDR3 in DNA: TGCGCCAGCAGCTTGGAACAGGAGGAGGGTGAGCAGTTCTTC. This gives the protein CASSLEQEEGEQFF. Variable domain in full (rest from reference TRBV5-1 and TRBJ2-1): KAGVTQTPRYLIKTRGQQVTLSCSPISGHRSVSWYQQTPGQGLQFLFEYFSETQRNKGNFPGRFSGRQFSNSRSEMNVSTLELGDSALYLCASSLEQEEGEQFFGPGTRLTVL.

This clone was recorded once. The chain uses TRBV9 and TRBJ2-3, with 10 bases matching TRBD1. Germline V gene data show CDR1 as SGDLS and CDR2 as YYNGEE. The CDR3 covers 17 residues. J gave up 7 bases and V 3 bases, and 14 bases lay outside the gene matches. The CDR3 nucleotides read TGTGCCAGCAGCGCTCCGACCGGGACAGGGGCTACTAATACGCAGTATTTT. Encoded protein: CASSAPTGTGATNTQYF.

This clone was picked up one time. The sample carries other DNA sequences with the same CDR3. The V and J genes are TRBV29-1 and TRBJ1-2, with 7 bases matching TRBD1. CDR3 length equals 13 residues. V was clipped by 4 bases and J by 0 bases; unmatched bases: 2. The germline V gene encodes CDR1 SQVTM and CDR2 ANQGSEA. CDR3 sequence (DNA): TGCAGCGTTGCAGGGGGGCCTAACTATGGCTACACCTTC. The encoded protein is CSVAGGPNYGYTF.

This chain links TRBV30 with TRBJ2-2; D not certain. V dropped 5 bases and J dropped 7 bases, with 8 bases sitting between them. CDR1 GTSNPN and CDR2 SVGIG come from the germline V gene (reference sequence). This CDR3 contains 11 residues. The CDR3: CAWGPGGELFF. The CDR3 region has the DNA TGTGCCTGGGGGCCGGGCGGGGAGCTGTTTTTT.